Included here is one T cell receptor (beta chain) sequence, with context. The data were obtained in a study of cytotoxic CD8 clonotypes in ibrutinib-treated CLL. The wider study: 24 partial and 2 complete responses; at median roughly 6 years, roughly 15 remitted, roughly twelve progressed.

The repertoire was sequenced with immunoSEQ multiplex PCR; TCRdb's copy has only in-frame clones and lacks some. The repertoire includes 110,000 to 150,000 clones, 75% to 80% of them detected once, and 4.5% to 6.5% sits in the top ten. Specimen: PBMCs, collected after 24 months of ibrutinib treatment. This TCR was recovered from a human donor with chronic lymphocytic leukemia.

The CDR3 region has the DNA TGTGCCAGCAGCTTAGTCGGCGGGGGCCATTACAATGAGCAGTTCTTC. Translated, it gives CASSLVGGGHYNEQFF. V and J are TRBV7-2 and TRBJ2-1; D possibly corresponds to TRBD2 (7 bases). CDR1 is SGHTA and CDR2 is FQGNSA in the germline V gene. Trimming cost V 1 base and J 4 bases, with 14 bases left between them. This CDR3 is built from 16 residues.